The 30 T cell receptor beta chains presented below share a single source sample, sequenced in a study of blood T cell repertoires in COVID-19. Clones were read by immunoSEQ multiplex PCR, and TCRdb kept only the in-frame ones, dropping some. Of about 180,000 clones in the sample, roughly nine tenths are singletons; the top ten hold approximately 2.3%. The material sequenced was PBMCs or T cells enriched from blood (not recorded which). These receptors all come from a woman aged 40 to 50 with acute COVID-19.

Concerning this clone itself: Within the sample, other DNA sequences also encode this same CDR3. The chain employs TRBV18 and TRBJ2-1, with 10 bases matching TRBD2. With 2 bases clipped from V and 3 bases from J, the junction kept 1 base outside the gene matches. This CDR3 is built from 15 residues. Germline lookup yields CDR1 KGHSH and CDR2 LQKENI. The CDR3 protein is CASSPRTSGYNEQFF. The CDR3 DNA follows: TGTGCCAGCTCACCAAGGACTAGCGGCTACAATGAGCAGTTCTTC.

The chain is built from TRBV3-1 (or the pseudogene TRBV3-2) and TRBJ2-7, with 9 positions matching TRBD1. This CDR3 contains 18 residues. V dropped 0 bases and J dropped 0; count of bases not matched to a gene: 9. Looked up from germline, CDR1 is LGHDT and CDR2 is YNNKEL (reference sequence). The CDR3 DNA is TGTGCCAGCAGCCAAGATTCGGACAGGGGCCTTCTCTCCTACGAGCAGTACTTC. Translating gives CASSQDSDRGLLSYEQYF.

The rearrangement joins TRBV27 to TRBJ2-7; 9 bases map to TRBD2. V was pared by 2 bases and J by 2 bases, with 4 bases of the junction left unmatched. The CDR3 length is 15 residues. In germline, CDR1 is MNHEY, CDR2 SMNVEV (reference sequence). The CDR3, as DNA: TGTGCCAGCAGTTTAAAGCGGGAGGCAACCTACGAGCAGTACTTC. Translating it yields CASSLKREATYEQYF.

This clone came up a few times. The chain couples TRBV14 to TRBJ2-7, with 8 bases aligning to TRBD1. Germline CDR1 and CDR2: SGHDN and FVKESK. J was trimmed by 4 bases and V by 0 bases; bases with no gene match: 23. The CDR3 consists of 21 residues. The CDR3 DNA sequence: TGTGCCAGCAGCCAAGATCGGTCCCGGACAGGGTATAACCCGCCAGGATACGAGCAGTACTTC. Translated, it gives CASSQDRSRTGYNPPGYEQYF.

This chain uses TRBV10-3 with TRBJ2-3; TRBD2 agrees at 9 bases. Per germline, CDR1 ENHRY and CDR2 SYGVKD. The CDR3 contains 14 residues. V lost 5 bases and J lost 6; bases outside the gene matches: 6. The CDR3 here is CAISLGTSPDTQYF. CDR3 coding DNA: TGTGCCATCAGTCTCGGGACTAGCCCCGATACGCAGTATTTT.

This sequence joins TRBV27 and TRBJ2-7; D is perhaps TRBD1 (6 bases). This CDR3 comprises 11 residues. V was cut by 7 bases and J by 6 bases, with 10 bases left in between. Germline V CDR1 and CDR2: MNHEY, SMNVEV (reference sequence). The CDR3 DNA sequence: TGTGCCAGCACCAGGGGAACCGAGCAGTACTTC. It codes for CASTRGTEQYF.

V usage is TRBV9 and J usage is TRBJ1-1, with TRBD1 as a possible D gene (5 bases). Trimming cost V 4 bases and J 0 bases, with 10 bases left between them. The CDR3 length is 14 residues. In germline, CDR1 is SGDLS, CDR2 YYNGEE. The CDR3 bases are TGTGCCAGCAGCCCCTGGGACTTGAACACTGAAGCTTTCTTT. This gives the protein CASSPWDLNTEAFF.

This clone was seen a single time. The CDR3 here is CASSLGTGSNTEAFF. DNA for the CDR3: TGTGCCAGCAGCTTAGGAACGGGAAGCAACACTGAAGCTTTCTTT. The chain recombines TRBV7-9 with TRBJ1-1; D gene ambiguous. CDR3 length equals 15 residues. The germline CDR1 and CDR2 sequences are SEHNR and FQNEAQ (reference sequence). V dropped 1 base and J dropped 2 bases, with 11 bases sitting between them.

The chain couples TRBV18 to TRBJ2-3; possible D gene TRBD1, 6 bases. The CDR3 has 15 amino acids. The germline V gene encodes CDR1 KGHSH and CDR2 LQKENI. Trimming stripped 3 bases from V and 2 bases from J, with 12 bases between. The CDR3 loop is CASSPGQGITDTQYF. In DNA, the CDR3 is TGTGCCAGCTCACCCGGGCAGGGGATCACAGATACGCAGTATTTT.

V gene TRBV10-2 combines with J gene TRBJ1-3, with D maybe TRBD1 (5 bases). V lost 6 bases and J 0 bases, leaving 9 bases between the germline ends. Germline V gives CDR1 WSHSY, CDR2 SAAADI. There are 14 residues in the CDR3. CDR3 region: CASSQTGSGNTIYF. Written as DNA, the CDR3 is TGCGCCAGCAGCCAAACAGGCTCTGGAAACACCATATATTTT.

The rearrangement links TRBV3-1 (or the pseudogene TRBV3-2) to TRBJ1-4, with unresolved D. V lost 4 bases and J 4 bases, leaving 16 bases between the germline ends. The CDR3 length is 16 residues. Looked up from germline, CDR1 is LGHDT and CDR2 is YNNKEL (reference sequence). CDR3 DNA: TGTGCCAGCAGCCTAAACGGGAAAGGGAGTAATGAAAAACTGTTTTTT. Translated: CASSLNGKGSNEKLFF.

This chain links TRBV19 with TRBJ1-5; D gene unclear. V shed 6 bases and J shed 1 base, with 13 bases lying between them. CDR1 is LNHDA, CDR2 SQIVND, per germline (reference sequence). The CDR3 totals 15 residues. The chain's CDR3 is CASSWSDTSNQPQHF. In DNA form, the CDR3 reads TGTGCCAGTAGCTGGTCCGACACCAGCAATCAGCCCCAGCATTTT.

This clone was seen just once. The chain has TRBV4-1 and TRBJ2-7; D remains ambiguous. The germline CDR1 and CDR2 sequences are MGHRA and YSYEKL. The CDR3 contains 16 residues. V lost 0 bases to trimming and J lost 0 bases, with 12 bases between them. The CDR3 loop is CASSQDGDGSSYEQYF. CDR3 DNA: TGCGCCAGCAGCCAAGACGGAGACGGAAGCTCCTACGAGCAGTACTTC.

The chain uses TRBV6-6 and TRBJ1-2; 8 positions agree with TRBD1. The length of the CDR3 is 14 residues. From germline, CDR1 is MNHNY and CDR2 SVGAGI (reference sequence). V lost 0 bases and J lost 8; bases outside the gene matches: 5. The CDR3 DNA is TGTGCCAGCAGTTACTCGGCGACAGGGGAAGGCTACACCTTC. Amino acids: CASSYSATGEGYTF.

This sequence joins TRBV9 and TRBJ1-1, with TRBD1 matching 9 bases. Germline V CDR1 and CDR2: SGDLS, YYNGEE. CDR3 length equals 16 residues. Germline trimming cut 0 bases from V and 6 bases from J; bases unmatched to any gene: 9. CDR3 nucleotide sequence: TGTGCCAGCAGCGTAGTTCCCTCACAGGGGGCGGCTGAAGCTTTCTTT. Protein sequence: CASSVVPSQGAAEAFF.

The chain recombines TRBV12-3 or TRBV12-4 with TRBJ1-4; D is ambiguous. V was pared by 4 bases and J by 8 bases, with 11 bases between. CDR3 length: 13 residues. CDR3 DNA sequence: TGTGCCAGCAGTTCGGATGGAGGAGAAAAACTGTTTTTT. The encoded protein is CASSSDGGEKLFF.

The CDR3 reads CASSELAGGRDTQYF. In nucleotides, the CDR3 is TGTGCCAGCAGTGAACTAGCGGGGGGCCGGGATACGCAGTATTTT. The chain combines TRBV6-1 with TRBJ2-3, with 11 bases lining up with TRBD2. Germline trimming cut 2 bases from V and 6 bases from J; bases unmatched to any gene: 4. The CDR3 spans 15 residues. The germline V gene has CDR1 MNHNS and CDR2 SASEGT.

This rearrangement joins TRBV4-3 to TRBJ2-2; the D is unclear. Germline values: CDR1 LGHNA, CDR2 YSLEER. The V and J ends lost 0 bases and 3 bases respectively, with 2 bases between them. The length of the CDR3 is 13 residues. CDR3 nucleotides: TGCGCCAGCAGCCAAGACTACACCGGGGAGCTGTTTTTT. Protein sequence: CASSQDYTGELFF.

Points on this clone: The same CDR3 arises from other DNA sequences in this sample as well. The rearrangement joins TRBV7-9 to TRBJ1-2; D is possibly TRBD1 (5 bases). Germline V gene sequence: CDR1 SEHNR, CDR2 FQNEAQ (reference sequence). Trimming removed 0 bases at V and 6 bases at J, with 5 bases between. This CDR3 contains 12 residues. CDR3 sequence (DNA): TGTGCCAGCAGCTTAGCCAGGGATGGCTACACCTTC. It codes for CASSLARDGYTF.

V gene TRBV5-1 combines with J gene TRBJ1-3; D is ambiguous. The germline V and J ends were trimmed by 6 bases and 1 base, with 8 bases remaining between them. This CDR3 contains 13 residues. Per the germline V gene, CDR1 is SGHRS and CDR2 is YFSETQ. The CDR3 coding sequence is TGCGCCAGCACTGATCAGTCTGGAAACACCATATATTTT. Its translation is CASTDQSGNTIYF.

This clone came up a few times. The chain recombines TRBV4-2 with TRBJ2-7, with 9 bases fitting TRBD1. The CDR3 is 17 amino acids. The V and J ends lost 3 bases and 0 bases, in that order; junction bases with no gene match: 9. Germline loops: CDR1 LGHNA, CDR2 YNFKEQ. The CDR3 spells CASSQLTGGEGSYEQYF. The CDR3, as DNA: TGTGCCAGCAGCCAGCTCACAGGGGGCGAAGGCTCCTACGAGCAGTACTTC.

In DNA form, the CDR3 reads TGTGCCAGTAGTATAGCGGGAGGTGACAATGAGCAGTTCTTC. Its protein is CASSIAGGDNEQFF. The genes are TRBV19 and TRBJ2-1, with 7 bases aligning to TRBD2. V lost 1 base and J lost 5; bases outside the gene matches: 2. CDR1 and CDR2 from the germline V gene are LNHDA and SQIVND (reference sequence). This CDR3 has 14 residues.

In DNA, the CDR3 is TGTGCCAGCAGCCCTAACGGGACTAGCGGGCCGCGGGAGCAGTACTTC. Translating it yields CASSPNGTSGPREQYF. The chain combines TRBV3-1 (or the pseudogene TRBV3-2) with TRBJ2-7, with 12 bases lining up with TRBD2. The CDR3 covers 16 residues. J was trimmed by 7 bases and V by 4 bases; bases with no gene match: 11. Germline CDR1 reads LGHDT; CDR2 reads YNNKEL (reference sequence).

A single count supports this clone. The genes are TRBV5-6 and TRBJ1-3; no firm D call. Deletions cut 1 base from V and 0 bases from J, with 11 bases between. The CDR3 consists of 16 residues. Germline assignment: CDR1 SGHDT and CDR2 YYEEEE. CDR3 bases: TGTGCCAGCAGCTTGTCCCATGTTAGCTCTGGAAACACCATATATTTT. Protein product: CASSLSHVSSGNTIYF.

This clone was seen just once. The V call is TRBV9, the J call TRBJ2-7; D possibly corresponds to TRBD1 (5 bases). The CDR3 runs 14 residues. Trimming removed 0 bases at V and 5 bases at J, with 12 bases between. Germline V lookup: CDR1 SGDLS, CDR2 YYNGEE. The CDR3 loop is CASSVGDWGHEQYF. CDR3 DNA: TGTGCCAGCAGCGTAGGAGATTGGGGCCACGAGCAGTACTTC. The full variable domain, with the rest looked up from reference TRBV9 and TRBJ2-7, is DSGVTQTPKHLITATGQRVTLRCSPRSGDLSVYWYQQSLDQGLQFLIQYYNGEERAKGNILERFSAQQFPDLHSELNLSSLELGDSALYFCASSVGDWGHEQYFGPGTRLTVT.

V gene TRBV3-1 (or the pseudogene TRBV3-2) combines with J gene TRBJ2-5, with D perhaps TRBD1 (5 bases). The CDR3 has 14 amino acids. Germline CDR1 reads LGHDT; CDR2 reads YNNKEL (reference sequence). V lost 4 bases and J 2 bases, leaving 11 bases between the germline ends. DNA of the CDR3: TGTGCCAGCAGCCCGGACAAAACACAAGAGACCCAGTACTTC. As protein: CASSPDKTQETQYF.

The chain couples TRBV19 to TRBJ2-1, with TRBD1 matching over 9 bases. The CDR3 has 18 amino acids. V dropped 0 bases and J dropped 7; count of bases not matched to a gene: 13. CDR1 LNHDA and CDR2 SQIVND come from the germline V gene (reference sequence). CDR3 residues: CASSIDPEQGAIQNEQFF. The CDR3 nucleotides are TGTGCCAGTAGTATAGATCCGGAACAGGGGGCAATTCAAAATGAGCAGTTCTTC.

The chain carries TRBV29-1 and TRBJ2-5; a possible D gene is TRBD2 (6 bases). This CDR3 is 15 amino acids long. Germline V lookup: CDR1 SQVTM, CDR2 ANQGSEA. V shed 1 base and J shed 2 bases, with 14 bases lying between them. CDR3 nucleotides: TGCAGCGTTGAAGGGGACTCACGCCCTCAAGAGACCCAGTACTTC. As protein: CSVEGDSRPQETQYF.

This sequence joins TRBV19 and TRBJ2-1; D possibly corresponds to TRBD2 (6 bases). The germline gives CDR1 LNHDA, CDR2 SQIVND (reference sequence). Trimming removed 4 bases from V and 4 bases from J, with 8 bases in between. The CDR3 sequence is 13 residues long. In DNA, the CDR3 is TGTGCCAGTAGTAGCGGGACTTACAATGAGCAGTTCTTC. Protein: CASSSGTYNEQFF.

This clone has a single count. The chain recombines TRBV4-2 with TRBJ2-5, with 10 bases that match TRBD2. J was trimmed by 3 bases and V by 4 bases; bases with no gene match: 8. This CDR3 comprises 16 residues. Germline-derived CDR1 and CDR2 are LGHNA and YNFKEQ. CDR3 in DNA: TGTGCCAGCAGCCGATCATTAGCGGGAGGTGAAGAGACCCAGTACTTC. This gives the protein CASSRSLAGGEETQYF.